Listed below are T cell receptor beta chains from one sample, sequenced in a study of vaccination and CD4 T cells after COVID-19. Antigens for these TCRs are unknown. TCRdb fed the PCR reads into MiXCR, producing one record per CDR3 protein. The table records more than 4,500 distinct CDR3 sequences, 46% of them present only once. Sequencing was done on a sample of CD4+ T cells from blood, cultured in vitro. The receptors were sampled from a human donor who had recovered from COVID-19. CDR3s include the opening cysteine and the closing phenylalanine or tryptophan. Fields, in order: D gene, J gene, CDR3 length, V gene, clone size, CDR3 DNA, CDR3 protein. D genes are given only for firm matches. Size values are once, few and many counts, or a class for expanded clones, and some rows have none.

d_call: .; j_call: TRBJ1-6; cdr3_length: 13; v_call: TRBV6-1; clone_size: few; cdr3_nt: TGTGCCAGCAGTCCCCAGCATAATTCACCTCTCCACTTT; cdr3_aa: CASSPQHNSPLHF
d_call: TRBD2; j_call: TRBJ2-1; cdr3_length: 15; v_call: TRBV20-1; clone_size: .; cdr3_nt: TGCAGTGCCAAACAGCCTAGCGGGATATACAATGAGCAGTTCTTC; cdr3_aa: CSAKQPSGIYNEQFF
d_call: .; j_call: TRBJ1-1; cdr3_length: 15; v_call: TRBV12-3/TRBV12-4; clone_size: .; cdr3_nt: TGTGCCAGCAGTTTTTATCAGGGCGTGAACACTGAAGCTTTCTTT; cdr3_aa: CASSFYQGVNTEAFF
d_call: .; j_call: TRBJ2-3; cdr3_length: 11; v_call: TRBV30; clone_size: .; cdr3_nt: TGTGCCTGGAGTTTACAGGGAACGCAGTATTTT; cdr3_aa: CAWSLQGTQYF
d_call: .; j_call: TRBJ1-2; cdr3_length: 15; v_call: TRBV7-9; clone_size: few; cdr3_nt: TGTGCCAGCAGCTTTCAAAGTGGTTCTGTAGTGGGCTACACCTTC; cdr3_aa: CASSFQSGSVVGYTF
d_call: .; j_call: TRBJ1-1; cdr3_length: 15; v_call: TRBV24-1; clone_size: few; cdr3_nt: TGTGCCACCAGTGATTTGTGGGGGGCCAACACTGAAGCTTTCTTT; cdr3_aa: CATSDLWGANTEAFF
d_call: .; j_call: TRBJ2-7; cdr3_length: 13; v_call: TRBV19; clone_size: .; cdr3_nt: TGTGCCAGTAGTATAGGATTTGGGTACGAGCAGTACTTC; cdr3_aa: CASSIGFGYEQYF
d_call: .; j_call: TRBJ1-1; cdr3_length: 18; v_call: TRBV12-2; clone_size: .; cdr3_nt: TGTGCAAGTCGCTTAGCTGCCGATAACAGGGGAGAAAACACTGAAGCTTTCTTT; cdr3_aa: CASRLAADNRGENTEAFF
d_call: .; j_call: TRBJ1-6; cdr3_length: 15; v_call: TRBV19; clone_size: few; cdr3_nt: TGTGCCAGTAGTAGGATGGGTAATCTGGATTCACCCCTCCACTTT; cdr3_aa: CASSRMGNLDSPLHF
d_call: .; j_call: TRBJ2-1; cdr3_length: 16; v_call: TRBV7-6; clone_size: few; cdr3_nt: TGTGCCAGCAGCTTAGTGCGGGGCCCAACCTACAATGAGCAGTTCTTC; cdr3_aa: CASSLVRGPTYNEQFF
d_call: .; j_call: TRBJ2-1; cdr3_length: 16; v_call: TRBV6-2/TRBV6-3; clone_size: .; cdr3_nt: TGTGCCAGCAGTTACTCGAGTAGCCCGGCGGGCAATGAGCAGTTCTTC; cdr3_aa: CASSYSSSPAGNEQFF
d_call: .; j_call: TRBJ1-1; cdr3_length: 15; v_call: TRBV5-1; clone_size: few; cdr3_nt: TGCGCCAGCAGCTTCGGGACCGCCGGTAGGGGTGAAGCTTTCTTT; cdr3_aa: CASSFGTAGRGEAFF
d_call: TRBD1; j_call: TRBJ2-3; cdr3_length: 15; v_call: TRBV7-6; clone_size: .; cdr3_nt: TGTGCCAGCAGCTCCACAGGGGTAAACACAGATACGCAGTATTTT; cdr3_aa: CASSSTGVNTDTQYF
d_call: .; j_call: TRBJ1-1; cdr3_length: 18; v_call: TRBV5-1; clone_size: once; cdr3_nt: TGCGCCAGCAGCTTGCGTATAAACCGGGTCGGAGAGAACACTGAAGCTTTCTTT; cdr3_aa: CASSLRINRVGENTEAFF
d_call: TRBD1; j_call: TRBJ1-2; cdr3_length: 17; v_call: TRBV7-6; clone_size: few; cdr3_nt: TGTGCCAGCAGCTCGGCGGGACAGGGGGCTATGATCGATGGCTACACCTTC; cdr3_aa: CASSSAGQGAMIDGYTF
d_call: .; j_call: TRBJ2-3; cdr3_length: 15; v_call: TRBV12-3/TRBV12-4; clone_size: few; cdr3_nt: TGTGCCAGCAGTGCTTTACACCCGAGCATAGATACGCAGTATTTT; cdr3_aa: CASSALHPSIDTQYF
d_call: .; j_call: TRBJ1-3; cdr3_length: 15; v_call: TRBV19; clone_size: .; cdr3_nt: TGTGCCAGTAGCAAATTCAGGGAATCTGGAAACACCATATATTTT; cdr3_aa: CASSKFRESGNTIYF
d_call: .; j_call: TRBJ2-5; cdr3_length: 14; v_call: TRBV21-1; clone_size: .; cdr3_nt: TGTGCCAGCAGCAAATGGGGGGGCCAAGAGACCCAGTACTTC; cdr3_aa: CASSKWGGQETQYF
d_call: TRBD1; j_call: TRBJ1-2; cdr3_length: 15; v_call: TRBV19; clone_size: few; cdr3_nt: TGTGCCAGTAGTTTCCAGACAGGGGGCGACTATGGCTACACCTTC; cdr3_aa: CASSFQTGGDYGYTF
d_call: TRBD1; j_call: TRBJ1-1; cdr3_length: 14; v_call: TRBV6-1; clone_size: .; cdr3_nt: TGTGCCAGCAGTCCGGGACAGAGTACCACTGAAGCTTTCTTT; cdr3_aa: CASSPGQSTTEAFF
d_call: .; j_call: TRBJ2-1; cdr3_length: 9; v_call: TRBV6-2/TRBV6-3; clone_size: .; cdr3_nt: TGTGCCAGGTGCTATGAGCAGTTCTTC; cdr3_aa: CARCYEQFF
d_call: TRBD1; j_call: TRBJ1-1; cdr3_length: 17; v_call: TRBV7-9; clone_size: .; cdr3_nt: TGTGCCAGCAGGGAAGGATGGACAGGGGAAGTAGGGACTGAAGCTTTCTTT; cdr3_aa: CASREGWTGEVGTEAFF
d_call: TRBD1; j_call: TRBJ1-1; cdr3_length: 15; v_call: TRBV12-3/TRBV12-4; clone_size: .; cdr3_nt: TGTGCCAGCAGTTTGGACAGGGCTTTGTACACTGAAGCTTTCTTT; cdr3_aa: CASSLDRALYTEAFF